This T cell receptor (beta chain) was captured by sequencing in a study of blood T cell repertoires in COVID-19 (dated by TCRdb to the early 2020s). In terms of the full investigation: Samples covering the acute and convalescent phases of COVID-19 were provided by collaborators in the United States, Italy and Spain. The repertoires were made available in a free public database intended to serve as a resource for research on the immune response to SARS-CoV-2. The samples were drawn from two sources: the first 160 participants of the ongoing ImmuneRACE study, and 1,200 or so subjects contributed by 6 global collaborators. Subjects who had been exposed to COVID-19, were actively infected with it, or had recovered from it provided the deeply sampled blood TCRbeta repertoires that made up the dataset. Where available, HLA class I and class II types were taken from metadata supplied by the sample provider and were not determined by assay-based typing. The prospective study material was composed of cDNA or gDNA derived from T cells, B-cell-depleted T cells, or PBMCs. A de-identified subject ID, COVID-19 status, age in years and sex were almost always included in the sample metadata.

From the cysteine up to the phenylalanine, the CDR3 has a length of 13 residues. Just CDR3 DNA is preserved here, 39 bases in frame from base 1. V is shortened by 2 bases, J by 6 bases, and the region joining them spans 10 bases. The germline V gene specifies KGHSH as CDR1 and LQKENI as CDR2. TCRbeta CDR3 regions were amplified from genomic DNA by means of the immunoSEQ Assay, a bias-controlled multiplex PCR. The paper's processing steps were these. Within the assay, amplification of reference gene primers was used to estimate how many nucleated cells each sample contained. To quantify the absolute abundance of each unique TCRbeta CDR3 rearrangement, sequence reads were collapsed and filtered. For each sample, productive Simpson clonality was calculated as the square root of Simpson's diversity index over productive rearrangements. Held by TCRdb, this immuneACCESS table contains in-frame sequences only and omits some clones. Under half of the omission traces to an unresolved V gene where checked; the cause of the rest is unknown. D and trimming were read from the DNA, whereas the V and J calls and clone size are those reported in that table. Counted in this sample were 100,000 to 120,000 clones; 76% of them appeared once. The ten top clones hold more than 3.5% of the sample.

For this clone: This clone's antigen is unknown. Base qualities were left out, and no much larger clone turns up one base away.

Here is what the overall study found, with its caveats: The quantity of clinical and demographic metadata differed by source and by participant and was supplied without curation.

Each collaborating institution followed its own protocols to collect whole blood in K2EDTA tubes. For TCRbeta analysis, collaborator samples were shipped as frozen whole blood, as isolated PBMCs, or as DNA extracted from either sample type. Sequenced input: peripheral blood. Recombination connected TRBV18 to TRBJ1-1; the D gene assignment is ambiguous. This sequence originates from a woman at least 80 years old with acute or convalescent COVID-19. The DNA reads TGTGCCAGCTCACCATTGACGGAGTCTGAAGCTTTCTTT. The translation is CASSPLTESEAFF.